One sample yielded the 15 T cell receptor beta chains listed below, sequenced in a study of TIL therapy for anti-PD-1-resistant metastatic lung cancer. Sequencing used immunoSEQ v3. The repertoire was sequenced with immunoSEQ multiplex PCR; TCRdb's copy has only in-frame clones and lacks some. Of approximately 60,000 clones in the sample, 81% were seen once. The time point here: pre-treatment sample, taken before nivolumab and TIL therapy. The specimen comprised blood, sampled at baseline. Receptors were obtained from a person aged 25-85 years with non-small cell lung cancer.

This clone has more than one count but fewer than ten. The genes are TRBV2 and TRBJ1-3; tentative D call: TRBD1 (6 bases). Trimming took off 5 bases at V and 0 bases at J, with 17 bases between the two ends. Germline lookup yields CDR1 SNHLY and CDR2 FYNNEI. The CDR3 contains 17 residues. As DNA, the CDR3 is TGTGCCAGCAGTCCCCGGACAGCCTATTTCTCTGGAAACACCATATATTTT. Amino acids: CASSPRTAYFSGNTIYF.

This CDR3 reads CAWRDRAGSDTQYF. The CDR3 coding sequence is TGTGCCTGGAGGGACAGGGCGGGTTCAGATACGCAGTATTTT. This rearrangement joins TRBV30 to TRBJ2-3; TRBD1 aligns across 8 bases. Trimming cost V 3 bases and J 4 bases; bases outside gene matches: 6. Germline CDR1 reads GTSNPN; CDR2 reads SVGIG (reference sequence). This CDR3 contains 14 residues.

This clone has a handful of counts. The genes are TRBV28 and TRBJ1-1, with a possible D match to TRBD1 (5 bases). V was pared by 0 bases and J by 6 bases, with 17 bases between. Germline values: CDR1 MDHEN, CDR2 SYDVKM. The CDR3 spans 16 residues. The CDR3 nucleotides are TGTGCCAGCAGTTTATGGGGCAGGGCTCTATCGGCTGAAGCTTTCTTT. It is translated as CASSLWGRALSAEAFF. Together with reference TRBV28 and TRBJ1-1, the CDR3 gives the full variable domain: DVKVTQSSRYLVKRTGEKVFLECVQDMDHENMFWYRQDPGLGLRLIYFSYDVKMKEKGDIPEGYSVSREKKERFSLILESASTNQTSMYLCASSLWGRALSAEAFFGQGTRLTVV.

The rearrangement joins TRBV18 to TRBJ1-6; a possible D gene is TRBD1 (5 bases). The V gene lost 4 bases and the J gene lost 10 bases, with 20 bases spanning the gap. This CDR3 is 16 amino acids long. Germline CDR1 KGHSH, CDR2 LQKENI. The CDR3 spells CASSHYRPLINSPLHF. CDR3 DNA sequence: TGTGCCAGCTCACACTACAGGCCATTGATCAACTCACCCCTCCACTTT.

The chain carries TRBV21-1 and TRBJ1-1. TRBV21-1 is flagged as a pseudogene. CDR3 size: 14 residues. The CDR3 is CASSPEGSNTEAFF. The CDR3 nucleotides read TGTGCCAGCAGCCCCGAAGGGTCGAACACTGAAGCTTTCTTT.

The chain is built from TRBV5-1 and TRBJ2-1, with unresolved D. The V gene lost 8 bases and the J gene lost 5 bases, with 11 bases spanning the gap. This CDR3 comprises 12 residues. Germline V gene lookup returns CDR1 SGHRS and CDR2 YFSETQ. The CDR3, as DNA: TGCGCCAGTAGAAGGGAAAACAATGAGCAGTTCTTC. It encodes CASRRENNEQFF.

DNA for the CDR3: TGTGCCAGCAGCTTAGACAGGGTCGGAAAACTGTTTTTT. As protein: CASSLDRVGKLFF. The V gene is TRBV11-2, the J gene TRBJ1-4; maybe TRBD1 (5 bases). Per germline, CDR1 SGHAT and CDR2 FQNNGV. V lost 0 bases to trimming and J lost 10 bases, with 9 bases between them. The CDR3 contains 13 residues.

This clone was picked up a small number of times. V usage is TRBV27 and J usage is TRBJ2-7; 7 bases are shared with TRBD2. Germline assignment: CDR1 MNHEY and CDR2 SMNVEV (reference sequence). V lost 8 bases to trimming and J lost 6 bases; unmatched junction nucleotides: 10. The CDR3 runs to 13 residues. The CDR3 nucleotides read TGTGCCAGCTGGGGGGGGAGAAATGGCGAGCAGTACTTC. It specifies CASWGGRNGEQYF.

The chain links TRBV18 to TRBJ1-4, with D perhaps matching TRBD1 (6 bases). The CDR3 loop spans 20 amino acids. V lost 0 bases to trimming and J lost 7 bases, with 27 bases between them. Germline CDR1 and CDR2: KGHSH and LQKENI. The CDR3 sequence: CASSPPTARSYGQRSEKLFF. The CDR3 DNA reads TGTGCCAGCTCACCACCGACGGCCAGGTCCTACGGACAGAGAAGTGAAAAACTGTTTTTT. Based on the CDR3 plus reference TRBV18 and TRBJ1-4, the full variable domain is NAGVMQNPRHLVRRRGQEARLRCSPMKGHSHVYWYRQLPEEGLKFMVYLQKENIIDESGMPKERFSAEFPKEGPSILRIQQVVRGDSAAYFCASSPPTARSYGQRSEKLFFGSGTQLSVL.

The rearrangement uses TRBV11-2 and TRBJ1-1, with D perhaps TRBD1 (5 bases). Trimming left V 6 bases short and J 1 base short, with 12 bases between. The CDR3 length is 14 residues. Germline loops: CDR1 SGHAT, CDR2 FQNNGV. The CDR3 DNA follows: TGTGCCAGCAGTATGGGGCCAGGGAACACTGAAGCTTTCTTT. Amino acid sequence: CASSMGPGNTEAFF.

The sample holds one count of this clone. The chain couples TRBV7-2 to TRBJ1-6, with D uncertain. This CDR3 contains 15 residues. CDR1 and CDR2 from the germline V gene are SGHTA and FQGNSA. Trimming stripped 3 bases from V and 7 bases from J, with 13 bases between. The CDR3 region is CASSFQSTTNSPLHF. CDR3 sequence (DNA): TGTGCCAGCAGCTTCCAGTCAACAACCAATTCACCCCTCCACTTT.

The J gene is TRBJ2-5, the V gene TRBV6-6; D possibly matches TRBD1 or TRBD2 (5 bases each). V lost 0 bases to trimming and J lost 7 bases, with 12 bases between them. Germline V CDR1 and CDR2: MNHNY, SVGAGI (reference sequence). This CDR3 is built from 14 residues. CDR3 in amino acids: CASSYSRDQGTQYF. The DNA for the CDR3 is TGTGCCAGCAGTTACTCGAGGGATCAGGGGACCCAGTACTTC.

The J gene is TRBJ1-1, the V gene TRBV5-1; D is unclear. The CDR3 has 14 amino acids. In germline, CDR1 is SGHRS, CDR2 YFSETQ. V was trimmed by 7 bases and J by 1 base, leaving 14 bases between them. CDR3 amino acids: CASSLPAGNTEAFF. CDR3 nucleotides: TGCGCCAGCTCCCTCCCGGCAGGGAACACTGAAGCTTTCTTT.

This chain uses TRBV7-9 with TRBJ2-2; no definite D call. The CDR3 runs to 15 residues. Trimming stripped 3 bases from V and 1 base from J, with 9 bases between. Germline V gene data show CDR1 as SEHNR and CDR2 as FQNEAQ (reference sequence). The CDR3: CASSFDSKNTGELFF. For the CDR3, the DNA is TGTGCCAGCAGCTTTGATAGTAAGAACACCGGGGAGCTGTTTTTT.

The count of this clone is one. CDR3 in amino acids: CASSVRLLAQYF. The CDR3 DNA reads as TGTGCCAGCAGTGTTCGGCTATTGGCGCAGTATTTT. The V gene is TRBV2, the J gene TRBJ2-3, with no clear D. Per germline, CDR1 SNHLY and CDR2 FYNNEI. V shed 4 bases and J shed 10 bases, with 12 bases lying between them. This CDR3 has 12 residues.